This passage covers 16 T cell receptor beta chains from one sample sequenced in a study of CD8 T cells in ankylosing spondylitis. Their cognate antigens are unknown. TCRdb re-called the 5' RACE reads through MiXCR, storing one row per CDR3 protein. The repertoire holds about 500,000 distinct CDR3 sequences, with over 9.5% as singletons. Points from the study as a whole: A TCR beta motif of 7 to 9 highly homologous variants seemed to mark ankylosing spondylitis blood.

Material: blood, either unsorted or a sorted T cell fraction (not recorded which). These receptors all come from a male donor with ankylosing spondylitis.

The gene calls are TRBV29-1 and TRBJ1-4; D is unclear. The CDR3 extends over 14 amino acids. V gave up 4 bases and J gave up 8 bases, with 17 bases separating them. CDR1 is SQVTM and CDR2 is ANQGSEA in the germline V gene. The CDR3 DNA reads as TGCAGCGTTGTATTTTTTGGGAATTCAGAAAAACTGTTTTTT. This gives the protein CSVVFFGNSEKLFF.

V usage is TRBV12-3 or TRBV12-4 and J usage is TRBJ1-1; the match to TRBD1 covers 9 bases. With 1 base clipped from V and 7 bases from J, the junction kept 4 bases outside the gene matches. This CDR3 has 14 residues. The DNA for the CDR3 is TGTGCCAGCAGTTTAGGAGGACAGGGGATTGAAGCTTTCTTT. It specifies CASSLGGQGIEAFF.

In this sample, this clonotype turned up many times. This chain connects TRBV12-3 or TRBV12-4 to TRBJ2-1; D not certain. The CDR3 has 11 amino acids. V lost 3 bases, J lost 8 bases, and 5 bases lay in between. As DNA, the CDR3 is TGTGCCAGCAGTTTTTATGATGAGCAGTTCTTC. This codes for CASSFYDEQFF.

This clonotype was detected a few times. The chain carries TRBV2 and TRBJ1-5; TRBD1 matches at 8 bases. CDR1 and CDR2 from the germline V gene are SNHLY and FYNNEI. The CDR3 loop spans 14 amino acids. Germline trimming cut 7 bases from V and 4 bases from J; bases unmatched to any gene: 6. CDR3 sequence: CASTQTGANQPQHF. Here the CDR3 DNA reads TGTGCCAGCACCCAGACAGGGGCGAATCAGCCCCAGCATTTT.

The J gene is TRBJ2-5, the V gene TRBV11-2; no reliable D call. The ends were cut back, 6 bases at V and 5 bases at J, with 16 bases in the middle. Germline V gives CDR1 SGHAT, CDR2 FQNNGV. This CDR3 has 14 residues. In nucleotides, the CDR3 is TGTGCCAGCAGTTGGAATCCTCTGGGGGAGACCCAGTACTTC. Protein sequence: CASSWNPLGETQYF.

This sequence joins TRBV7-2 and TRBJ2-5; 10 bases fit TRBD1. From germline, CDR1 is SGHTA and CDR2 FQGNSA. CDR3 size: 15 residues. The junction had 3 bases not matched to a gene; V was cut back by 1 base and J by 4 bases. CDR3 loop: CASSLDGTGVETQYF. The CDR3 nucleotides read TGTGCCAGCAGCTTAGATGGGACAGGGGTAGAGACCCAGTACTTC.

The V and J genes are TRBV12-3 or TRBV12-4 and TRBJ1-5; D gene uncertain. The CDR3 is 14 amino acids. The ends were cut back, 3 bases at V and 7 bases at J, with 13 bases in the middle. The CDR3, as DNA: TGTGCCAGCAGTTTTACGGGAGTGGCCCAGCCCCAGCATTTT. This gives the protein CASSFTGVAQPQHF.

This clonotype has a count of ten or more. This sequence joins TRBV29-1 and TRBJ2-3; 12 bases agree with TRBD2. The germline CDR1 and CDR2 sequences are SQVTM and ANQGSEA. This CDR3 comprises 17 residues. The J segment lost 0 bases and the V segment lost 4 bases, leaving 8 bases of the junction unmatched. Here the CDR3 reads CSVVGTSGSASTDTQYF. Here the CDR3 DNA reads TGCAGCGTTGTGGGGACTAGCGGGTCCGCTAGCACAGATACGCAGTATTTT.

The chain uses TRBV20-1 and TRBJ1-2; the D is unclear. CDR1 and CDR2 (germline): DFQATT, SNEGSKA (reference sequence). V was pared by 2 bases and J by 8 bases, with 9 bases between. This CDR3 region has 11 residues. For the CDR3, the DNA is TGCAGTGCTAGAAAAGATATGGGCTACACCTTC. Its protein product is CSARKDMGYTF.

The CDR3 protein is CASSVAGGRASGETQYF. The CDR3, as DNA: TGTGCCAGCAGCGTAGCGGGCGGGAGGGCTTCAGGGGAGACCCAGTACTTC. V and J are TRBV9 and TRBJ2-5; 9 nucleotides align to TRBD2. The CDR3 consists of 17 residues. The germline V gene has CDR1 SGDLS and CDR2 YYNGEE. Trimming took 0 bases from V and 5 from J; bases not matched to a gene: 11.

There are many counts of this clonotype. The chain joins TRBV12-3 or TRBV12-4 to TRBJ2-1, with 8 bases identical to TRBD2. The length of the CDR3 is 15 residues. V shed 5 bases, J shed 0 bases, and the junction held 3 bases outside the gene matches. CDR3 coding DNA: TGTGCCAGCAGTCTTAGCGGGGTCTCCTACAATGAGCAGTTCTTC. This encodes CASSLSGVSYNEQFF.

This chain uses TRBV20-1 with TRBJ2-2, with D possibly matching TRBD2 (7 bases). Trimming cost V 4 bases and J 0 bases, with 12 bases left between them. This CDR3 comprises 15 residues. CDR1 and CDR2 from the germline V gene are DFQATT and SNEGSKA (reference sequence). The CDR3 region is CSAKRGGSNTGELFF. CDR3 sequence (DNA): TGCAGTGCTAAGAGGGGGGGCTCGAACACCGGGGAGCTGTTTTTT.

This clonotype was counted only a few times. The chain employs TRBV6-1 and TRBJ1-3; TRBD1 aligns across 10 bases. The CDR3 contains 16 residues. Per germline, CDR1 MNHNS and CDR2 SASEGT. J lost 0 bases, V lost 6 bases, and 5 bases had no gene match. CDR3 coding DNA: TGTGCCAGCAGGCCGACAGGGGGCATCTCTGGAAACACCATATATTTT. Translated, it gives CASRPTGGISGNTIYF.

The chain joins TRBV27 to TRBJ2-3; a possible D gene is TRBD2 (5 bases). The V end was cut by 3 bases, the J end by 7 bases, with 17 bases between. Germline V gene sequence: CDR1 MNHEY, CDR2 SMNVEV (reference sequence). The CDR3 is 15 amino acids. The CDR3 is CASSLGAGGDHTQYF. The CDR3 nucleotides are TGTGCCAGCAGTTTGGGTGCGGGTGGGGATCATACGCAGTATTTT.

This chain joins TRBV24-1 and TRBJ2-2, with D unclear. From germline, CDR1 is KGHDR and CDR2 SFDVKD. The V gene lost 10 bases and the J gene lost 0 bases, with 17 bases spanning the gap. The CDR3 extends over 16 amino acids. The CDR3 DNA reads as TGTGCCACTAAAACAATGCGAATCTCGAACACCGGGGAGCTGTTTTTT. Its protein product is CATKTMRISNTGELFF.

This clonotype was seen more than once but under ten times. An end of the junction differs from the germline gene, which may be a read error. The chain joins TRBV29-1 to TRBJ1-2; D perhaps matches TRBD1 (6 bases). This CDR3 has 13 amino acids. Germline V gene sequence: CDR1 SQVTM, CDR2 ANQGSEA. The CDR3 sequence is CNVEQGHNYGYTF. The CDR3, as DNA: TGCAACGTTGAACAGGGCCATAACTATGGCTACACCTTC.